This T cell receptor beta chain was retrieved from a study of T cells in Graves' hyperthyroidism and ophthalmopathy (dated by TCRdb to the late 2010s). As for the study more broadly: Peripheral blood samples were taken at the time of initial diagnosis, prior to any treatment. A discovery cohort of around 100 patients, approximately 44 with Graves' ophthalmopathy and 55 to 60 with stable Graves' hyperthyroidism, was used to find distinguishing TCR V-J signatures. An independent validation cohort of around 19 hyperthyroidism patients and 17 patients who later progressed to ophthalmopathy tested prospective prediction of ophthalmopathy. The 100 discovery patients were randomly split 7:3 into training and test sets. In roughly six Graves' hyperthyroidism patients, the study also compared T-cell repertoires from thyroid tissue with T-cell repertoires from blood. After sampling, hyperthyroidism patients received methimazole starting at 30 mg daily, and ophthalmopathy patients received high-dose intravenous methylprednisolone. The paper reports TCR Vbeta CDR3 sequencing of over 130 peripheral blood samples: under 45 ophthalmopathy, some 80 hyperthyroidism and around 17 progressor patients.

This clonotype was seen ten or more times. No cognate antigen has been identified for it. Base qualities are missing; no much larger clone stands one base away. Overall study outcomes, separate from this receptor: No statistical method was used to set the sample size in advance, and investigators knew the group allocation. Most expanded thyroid clonotypes (frequency above 0.001) were also detected in blood, a finding suggesting that blood repertoires may reflect thyroid immune responses. In validation, progression to ophthalmopathy was predicted by the model with nearly 71% sensitivity and roughly 76% specificity, a median of around 5.9 months before onset. Ophthalmopathy was separated from stable hyperthyroidism by a 13 V-J signature model, with approximately 86% sensitivity and around 81% specificity obtained in cross-validation and 80%/75% obtained in testing.

The hyperthyroidism patients were between 18 and 65 years old and newly diagnosed, with a disease duration of less than 2 months. Exclusion was applied to patients with uncontrolled infections, other autoimmune diseases, pregnancy or lactation. Diagnoses relied on clinical symptoms, serum thyroxine and TRAb, thyroid ultrasound and orbital computed tomography. For progressor patients, blood was drawn at the first diagnosis of hyperthyroidism, before any ophthalmopathy symptoms had appeared. Ficoll-Paque density gradient centrifugation was used to isolate PBMCs from about 9 ml of fresh peripheral blood. Progressor patients were initially diagnosed with Graves' hyperthyroidism and developed ophthalmopathy during follow-up. Trizol reagent was used to extract total RNA, and RNA quality was then checked on an Agilent 2100 Bioanalyzer. Amplification of TCR beta CDR3 regions was carried out from RNA transcripts. The TCR CDR3 was subjected to a first round of RT-PCR using the HTBI primer set and the Qiagen OneStep RT-PCR kit. The libraries were constructed in a second round of multiplex PCR and then size-selected and purified. Sequencing of the libraries was done on an Illumina HiSeq2000 using paired-end 100 bp reads. In the source study's methods: SOAPnuke was used to process the raw data, throwing out any read that contained adapters or uncalled bases, had a mean Phred below 15, or lacked an exact constant-primer or identifier match. High-quality paired reads were merged using COPE v1.2.5, and each unique nucleotide sequence was defined as a clonotype. Clonotypes were aligned to IMGT TRBV, TRBD and TRBJ reference segments using MiTCR v1.1. Analysis was restricted to V-J combinations with a frequency above 0.0001, which covered 98% to 99.2% of repertoires. The TCS score was defined as the ratio of F50 (clonal expansion) to E x V (chaos), calculated using BLOSUM62-based TCRdist between CDR3 peptides within each V-J. Welch's t-statistics and random forest reduced several hundred V-J features to about 12, which were used in a naive Bayes classifier (R e1071). The public reads were reprocessed in TCRdb via fastp at Q25 and MiXCR, keeping in-frame beta chains. Rows merge per CDR3 protein into single entries with the most common DNA and genes. The V and J calls shown here were made by TCRdb, not taken from the authors' results. This sample gives under 200,000 distinct CDR3 sequences in total; over 8% of them show up just once. Approximately 20% of the sample goes to the ten largest clones.

The source is a woman aged 18-29 years with Graves' hyperthyroidism that later progressed to Graves' ophthalmopathy. Sequenced material: blood.

The nucleotide sequence reads as follows: TGCAGTGCTAGAAGATTTGGAGACCTGAACACTGAAGCTTTCTTT. Its protein reads: CSARRFGDLNTEAFF. The sequence is built from TRBV20-1 and TRBJ1-1, with the identity of the D gene unclear. Via the germline V gene (reference sequence), CDR1 is DFQATT and CDR2 SNEGSKA. The junction carries 13 bases between V and J, which are trimmed by 2 bases and 0 bases respectively. The CDR3, cysteine through phenylalanine, is 15 amino acids long. The read is trimmed to its CDR3 DNA, 45 bases read in frame from base 1.